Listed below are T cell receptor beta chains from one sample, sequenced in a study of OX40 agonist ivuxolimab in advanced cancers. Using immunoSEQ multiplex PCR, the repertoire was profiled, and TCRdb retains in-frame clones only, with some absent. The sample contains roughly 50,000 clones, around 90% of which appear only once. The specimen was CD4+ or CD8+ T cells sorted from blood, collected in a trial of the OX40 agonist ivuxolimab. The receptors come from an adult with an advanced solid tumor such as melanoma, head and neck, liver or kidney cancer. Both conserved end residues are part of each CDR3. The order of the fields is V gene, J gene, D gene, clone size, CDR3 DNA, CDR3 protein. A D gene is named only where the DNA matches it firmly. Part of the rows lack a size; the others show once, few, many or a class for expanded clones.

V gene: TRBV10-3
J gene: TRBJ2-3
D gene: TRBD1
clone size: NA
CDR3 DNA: TGTGCCATCGGGGACAGGGGCAGGTTAGATACGCAGTATTTT
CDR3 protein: CAIGDRGRLDTQYF

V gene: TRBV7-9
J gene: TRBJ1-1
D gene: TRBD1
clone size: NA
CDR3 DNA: TGTGCCAGCAGCGCCGGGACAGTATTGGAAGCTTTCTTT
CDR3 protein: CASSAGTVLEAFF

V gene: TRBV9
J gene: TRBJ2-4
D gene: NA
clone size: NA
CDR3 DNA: TGTGCCAGCAGCGTAGTTGAGGGAGAGAGAAACATTCAGTACTTC
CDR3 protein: CASSVVEGERNIQYF

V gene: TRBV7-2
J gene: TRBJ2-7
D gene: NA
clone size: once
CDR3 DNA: TGTGCCAGCAGCTTAGGTTTATGGGGATCGTACGAGCAGTACTTC
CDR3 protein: CASSLGLWGSYEQYF

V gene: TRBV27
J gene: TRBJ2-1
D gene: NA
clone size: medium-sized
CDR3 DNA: TGTGCCAGCAGCCTCCGTCCTCTCGGGAATGAGCAGTTCTTC
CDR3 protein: CASSLRPLGNEQFF

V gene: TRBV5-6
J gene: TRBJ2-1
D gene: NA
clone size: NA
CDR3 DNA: TGTGCCAGCATCTCAGGAGACAGGGATCCGGGACTAACATACAATGAGCAGTTCTTC
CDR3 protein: CASISGDRDPGLTYNEQFF

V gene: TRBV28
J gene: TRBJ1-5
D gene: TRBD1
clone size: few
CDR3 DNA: TGTGCCAGCGGGACAGGGGGCCAGCCCCAGCATTTT
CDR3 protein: CASGTGGQPQHF

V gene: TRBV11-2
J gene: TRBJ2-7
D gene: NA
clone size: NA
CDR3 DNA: TGTGCCAGCAGCTTCGGGGACTACGAGCAGTACTTC
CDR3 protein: CASSFGDYEQYF

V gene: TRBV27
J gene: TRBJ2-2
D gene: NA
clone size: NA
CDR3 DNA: TGTGCCAGCAGTTTATGGACAGCACCGGGGGAGCTGTTTTTT
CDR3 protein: CASSLWTAPGELFF

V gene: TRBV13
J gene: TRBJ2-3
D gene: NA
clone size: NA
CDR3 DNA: TGTGCCAGCAGCCCGACTAGTTTTAGGGAGGATACGCAGTATTTT
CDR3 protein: CASSPTSFREDTQYF

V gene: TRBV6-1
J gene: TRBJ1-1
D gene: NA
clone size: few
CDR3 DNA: TGTGCCAGCAGTCAACTCGACACGGGCACTGAAGCTTTCTTT
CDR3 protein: CASSQLDTGTEAFF

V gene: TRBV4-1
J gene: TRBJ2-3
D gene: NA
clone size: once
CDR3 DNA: TGCGCCAGCAGCCAAGTAGACAGTCTCGAAAGCACAGATACGCAGTATTTT
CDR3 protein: CASSQVDSLESTDTQYF

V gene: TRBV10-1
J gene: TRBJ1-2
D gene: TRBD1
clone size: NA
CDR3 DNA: TGCGCCAGCAGTGAGTCTGTAGGGACAGGGACGTACTATGGCTACACCTTC
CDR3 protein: CASSESVGTGTYYGYTF

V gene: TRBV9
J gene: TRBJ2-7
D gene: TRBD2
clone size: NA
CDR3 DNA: TGTGCCAGCAGCCCAGCGGGGGTCTCCTACGAGCAGTACTTC
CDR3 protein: CASSPAGVSYEQYF

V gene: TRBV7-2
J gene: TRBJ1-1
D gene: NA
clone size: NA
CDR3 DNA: TGTGCCAGCAGCTTATGGTTCGGCACTGAAGCTTTCTTT
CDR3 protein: CASSLWFGTEAFF

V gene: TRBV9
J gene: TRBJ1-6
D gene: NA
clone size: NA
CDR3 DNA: TGTGCCAGCAGCCCACGCCTTTCTAGCGGTAATTCACCCCTCCACTTT
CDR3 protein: CASSPRLSSGNSPLHF

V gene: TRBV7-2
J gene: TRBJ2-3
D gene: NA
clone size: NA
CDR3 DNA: TGTGCCAGCAGCTTGGAGACTCTAGGATACACAGATACGCAGTATTTT
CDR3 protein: CASSLETLGYTDTQYF

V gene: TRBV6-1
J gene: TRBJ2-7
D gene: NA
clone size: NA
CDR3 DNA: TGTGCCAGCAGTGATTTCGCATCCTACGAGCAGTACTTC
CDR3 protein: CASSDFASYEQYF

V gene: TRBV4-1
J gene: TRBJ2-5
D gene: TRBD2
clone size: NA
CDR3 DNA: TGCGCCAGCAGCCAAGGGACTAGCGGGAAAGAGACCCAGTACTTC
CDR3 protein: CASSQGTSGKETQYF